One and the same sample provided the 26 T cell receptor beta chains below, sequenced in a study of blood T cell repertoires in COVID-19. Libraries were prepared by immunoSEQ multiplex PCR; TCRdb keeps only in-frame clonotypes and omits some of them. The sample includes about 110,000 clones, roughly 85% seen only once; the top ten take 2.4%. The sample was peripheral blood. These receptors were obtained from a human donor in a cohort sampled during active COVID-19.

This clone is a singleton in its sample. The chain couples TRBV11-2 to TRBJ1-2; 8 nucleotides agree with TRBD1. The CDR3 runs to 15 residues. Per germline, CDR1 SGHAT and CDR2 FQNNGV. The V segment lost 3 bases and the J segment 0 bases; nucleotides outside the gene matches: 3. CDR3 in amino acids: CASSLNRGANYGYTF. For the CDR3, the DNA is TGTGCCAGCAGCTTGAACAGGGGGGCTAACTATGGCTACACCTTC.

V and J are TRBV6-6 and TRBJ2-1, with 7 bases identical to TRBD2. With 4 bases clipped from V and 6 bases from J, the junction kept 0 bases outside the gene matches. Germline V gene data show CDR1 as MNHNY and CDR2 as SVGAGI (reference sequence). The CDR3 spans 12 residues. The CDR3 coding sequence is TGTGCCAGCAGTTCGGGAGGCAATGAGCAGTTCTTC. It specifies CASSSGGNEQFF.

The CDR3 nucleotides read TGTGCCAGCAGCCCCGGGCCGGGGTCCACCGGGGAGCTGTTTTTT. Translated, it gives CASSPGPGSTGELFF. This chain connects TRBV6-4 to TRBJ2-2, with D possibly matching TRBD2 (5 bases). The V gene's germline CDR1 is MRHNA and CDR2 SNTAGT. The CDR3 extends over 15 amino acids. The V end was cut by 6 bases, the J end by 4 bases, with 15 bases between.

The gene calls are TRBV3-1 (or the pseudogene TRBV3-2) and TRBJ1-1; D call uncertain. The CDR3 has 12 amino acids. Germline CDR1 LGHDT, CDR2 YNNKEL (reference sequence). The ends were cut back, 6 bases at V and 4 bases at J, with 9 bases in the middle. The CDR3 here is CASSQVTTEAFF. Written as DNA, the CDR3 is TGTGCCAGCAGTCAGGTCACCACTGAAGCTTTCTTT.

The chain joins TRBV27 to TRBJ2-1; 12 bases line up with TRBD2. The germline gives CDR1 MNHEY, CDR2 SMNVEV (reference sequence). This CDR3 region has 17 residues. The V segment lost 5 bases and the J segment 7 bases; nucleotides outside the gene matches: 12. This chain's CDR3 is CASSTSSGGAPGNEQFF. DNA of the CDR3: TGTGCCAGCAGTACCTCTAGCGGGGGGGCTCCTGGGAATGAGCAGTTCTTC.

J is TRBJ1-5 and V is TRBV7-8, with a weak D call TRBD1 (6 bases). The ends were cut back, 5 bases at V and 4 bases at J, with 9 bases in the middle. The germline CDR1 and CDR2 sequences are SGHVS and FQNEAQ. The CDR3 contains 13 residues. The chain's CDR3 is CASSPTGNQPQHF. The CDR3 DNA follows: TGTGCCAGCAGCCCAACAGGGAATCAGCCCCAGCATTTT.

This chain joins TRBV27 and TRBJ2-1; D unresolved. V was pared by 3 bases and J by 1 base, with 4 bases between. The CDR3 is 13 amino acids. Per germline, CDR1 MNHEY and CDR2 SMNVEV (reference sequence). This chain's CDR3 is CASSFRSYNEQFF. The CDR3 DNA is TGTGCCAGCAGTTTTCGTTCCTACAATGAGCAGTTCTTC.

The chain uses TRBV7-9 and TRBJ2-7; possibly TRBD1 for D (8 bases). Germline assignment: CDR1 SEHNR and CDR2 FQNEAQ (reference sequence). With 5 bases removed from V and 7 bases from J, the gap between germline ends came to 21 bases. The CDR3 loop spans 15 amino acids. CDR3: CASSPGGDRLWEQYF. In DNA, the CDR3 is TGTGCCAGCAGCCCAGGGGGGGACAGGCTCTGGGAGCAGTACTTC.

This chain joins TRBV28 and TRBJ1-2; 11 bases map to TRBD1. The CDR3 runs 15 residues. In germline, CDR1 is MDHEN, CDR2 SYDVKM. J gave up 8 bases and V 6 bases, and 11 bases lay outside the gene matches. This CDR3 reads CASSLTGTGGGGYTF. The CDR3 DNA reads as TGTGCCAGCAGCCTTACCGGGACAGGGGGAGGGGGCTACACCTTC.

The chain is built from TRBV30 and TRBJ2-3; 13 nucleotides match TRBD2. CDR1 GTSNPN and CDR2 SVGIG come from the germline V gene (reference sequence). V dropped 1 base and J dropped 1; count of bases not matched to a gene: 5. CDR3 size: 17 residues. The CDR3 sequence: CAWSGLAGGGGTDTQYF. CDR3 coding DNA: TGTGCCTGGAGTGGACTAGCGGGAGGAGGAGGCACAGATACGCAGTATTTT.

This chain uses TRBV2 with TRBJ2-5; 7 positions agree with TRBD1. Germline CDR1 is SNHLY and CDR2 is FYNNEI. The length of the CDR3 is 15 residues. V lost 6 bases, J lost 0 bases, and 7 bases stayed unmatched. The chain's CDR3 is CASRSQGLNQETQYF. The CDR3 DNA follows: TGTGCCAGCAGATCACAGGGGCTAAACCAAGAGACCCAGTACTTC.

V and J are TRBV10-1 and TRBJ2-2, with a possible D match to TRBD2 (6 bases). This CDR3 region has 15 residues. Trimming removed 5 bases at V and 0 bases at J, with 10 bases between. Germline V gives CDR1 WNHNN, CDR2 SYGVQD (reference sequence). CDR3 amino acids: CASSPGTANTGELFF. The CDR3 DNA reads as TGCGCCAGCAGTCCCGGGACTGCGAACACCGGGGAGCTGTTTTTT.

This rearrangement joins TRBV7-2 to TRBJ2-2; 7 positions agree with TRBD1. The CDR3 loop spans 18 amino acids. The V gene's germline CDR1 is SGHTA and CDR2 FQGNSA. The ends lost 1 base at V and 1 base at J; junction bases unmatched: 9. CDR3 DNA: TGTGCCAGCAGCTTAGGAGCCCCCGACAGGGTGAACACCGGGGAGCTGTTTTTT. This gives the protein CASSLGAPDRVNTGELFF. Full variable domain (remainder filled in from reference TRBV7-2 and TRBJ2-2): GAGVSQSPSNKVTEKGKDVELRCDPISGHTALYWYRQSLGQGLEFLIYFQGNSAPDKSGLPSDRFSAERTGGSVSTLTIQRTQQEDSAVYLCASSLGAPDRVNTGELFFGEGSRLTVL.

This chain uses TRBV19 with TRBJ1-5; tentatively, D is TRBD1 (5 bases). V lost 8 bases, J lost 2 bases, and 22 bases lay in between. Germline V gene lookup returns CDR1 LNHDA and CDR2 SQIVND (reference sequence). The CDR3 is 17 residues long. CDR3 nucleotides: TGTGCCAGTGACAGTGTGTTTGGGGGGAGGGGCAATCAGCCCCAGCATTTT. Encoded protein: CASDSVFGGRGNQPQHF. Combining the CDR3 with reference TRBV19 and TRBJ1-5 gives the whole variable domain DGGITQSPKYLFRKEGQNVTLSCEQNLNHDAMYWYRQDPGQGLRLIYYSQIVNDFQKGDIAEGYSVSREKKESFPLTVTSAQKNPTAFYLCASDSVFGGRGNQPQHFGDGTRLSIL.

V usage is TRBV29-1 and J usage is TRBJ2-3; 7 positions agree with TRBD2. Germline V lookup: CDR1 SQVTM, CDR2 ANQGSEA. The J segment lost 4 bases and the V segment lost 5 bases, leaving 9 bases of the junction unmatched. This CDR3 is 14 amino acids long. The CDR3 region is CSVSPGGGADTQYF. In DNA form, the CDR3 reads TGCAGCGTTAGCCCGGGGGGTGGGGCAGATACGCAGTATTTT.

The rearrangement joins TRBV6-5 to TRBJ1-1, with 7 bases that match TRBD1. Losses at the gene ends were 0 bases for V and 1 base for J; bases not matched to a gene: 2. In germline, CDR1 is MNHEY, CDR2 SVGAGI. The CDR3 contains 15 residues. DNA for the CDR3: TGTGCCAGCAGTTACTCGCGGACAGGGAACACTGAAGCTTTCTTT. The encoded protein is CASSYSRTGNTEAFF.

V gene TRBV5-1 combines with J gene TRBJ2-3; 9 nucleotides align to TRBD1. Germline CDR1 and CDR2: SGHRS and YFSETQ. The ends lost 3 bases at V and 4 bases at J; junction bases unmatched: 3. CDR3 length: 14 amino acids. This CDR3 reads CASSWDRAPDTQYF. CDR3 nucleotide sequence: TGCGCCAGCAGCTGGGACAGGGCCCCAGATACGCAGTATTTT.

The V call is TRBV6-5, the J call TRBJ2-5; 8 bases are a match to TRBD2. Germline CDR1 and CDR2: MNHEY and SVGAGI. V gave up 0 bases and J gave up 1 base; unmatched junction bases: 4. The CDR3 is 16 amino acids. The CDR3 region has the DNA TGTGCCAGCAGTTACTCAACTAGCGGCATCCAAGAGACCCAGTACTTC. Translating it yields CASSYSTSGIQETQYF.

The gene calls are TRBV28 and TRBJ2-3, with 9 positions matching TRBD1. The germline CDR1 and CDR2 sequences are MDHEN and SYDVKM. Trimming took 5 bases from V and 4 from J; bases not matched to a gene: 7. The CDR3 sequence is 15 residues long. As DNA, the CDR3 is TGTGCCAGCAGTGGGACAGGGTGGATGGCAGATACGCAGTATTTT. Translating gives CASSGTGWMADTQYF.

CDR3 region: CASSPGRVSPLHF. CDR3 sequence (DNA): TGTGCCAGCAGCCCGGGCAGGGTTTCACCCCTCCACTTT. V is TRBV5-6 and J is TRBJ1-6; perhaps TRBD1 as D (5 bases). This CDR3 has 13 residues. Germline V gene data show CDR1 as SGHDT and CDR2 as YYEEEE. V was clipped by 4 bases and J by 9 bases, with 11 bases between them.

This clone was counted a single time. The V gene is TRBV29-1, the J gene TRBJ1-3; D remains ambiguous. The CDR3 is 13 amino acids. V was trimmed by 6 bases and J by 2 bases, leaving 11 bases between them. Germline assignment: CDR1 SQVTM and CDR2 ANQGSEA. The CDR3 DNA follows: TGCAGCGTGGAGGTCCCCACTGGAAACACCATATATTTT. It yields the protein CSVEVPTGNTIYF.

The rearrangement joins TRBV5-8 to TRBJ1-5, with TRBD1 matching 9 bases. Germline lookup yields CDR1 SGHTS and CDR2 YDEGEE. The length of the CDR3 is 16 residues. V lost 5 bases to trimming and J lost 5 bases; unmatched junction nucleotides: 11. CDR3 sequence (DNA): TGTGCCAGCAGTTTCGGACAGGGGCAAACGCATCAGCCCCAGCATTTT. Its translation: CASSFGQGQTHQPQHF.

This chain links TRBV7-9 with TRBJ2-3; 7 bases fit TRBD1. The trim removed 1 base at V and 3 bases at J, leaving 1 base unmatched. This CDR3 is 14 amino acids long. CDR1 and CDR2 (germline): SEHNR, FQNEAQ (reference sequence). The CDR3 DNA sequence: TGTGCCAGCAGCTTAGACAGGGGAACAGATACGCAGTATTTT. It translates to CASSLDRGTDTQYF.

This chain joins TRBV11-2 and TRBJ1-3; 8 nucleotides agree with TRBD1. Trimming at V came to 5 bases and at J to 4 bases, leaving 4 bases not matched to a gene. Germline values: CDR1 SGHAT, CDR2 FQNNGV. This CDR3 has 14 amino acids. The CDR3 region is CASSPGTGGNTIYF. The CDR3 bases are TGTGCCAGCAGCCCTGGGACAGGAGGAAACACCATATATTTT.

CDR3 bases: TGTGCCAGCAGTGAAGACAGGATCTCCTACGAGCAGTACTTC. Translating gives CASSEDRISYEQYF. The J gene is TRBJ2-7, the V gene TRBV6-1, with D possibly TRBD1 on 5 matching bases. CDR3 length: 14 residues. V was pared by 1 base and J by 0 bases, with 7 bases between. Germline V gives CDR1 MNHNS, CDR2 SASEGT.

The chain has TRBV9 and TRBJ2-1, with 7 bases aligning to TRBD2. Trimming removed 2 bases from V and 0 bases from J; junction bases left unmatched: 5. This CDR3 comprises 16 residues. Germline assignment: CDR1 SGDLS and CDR2 YYNGEE. The CDR3 loop is CASSVGEGSSYNEQFF. CDR3 DNA: TGTGCCAGCAGCGTTGGGGAGGGGAGCTCCTACAATGAGCAGTTCTTC.